This passage covers 29 T cell receptor beta chains from one sample sequenced in a study of T cells in Graves' hyperthyroidism and ophthalmopathy. TCR beta CDR3 sequences were amplified from RNA transcripts. A set of HTBI primers served as the primers for a first-round RT-PCR of the TCR CDR3. One entry per CDR3 protein, called by TCRdb with MiXCR from the multiplex PCR reads. Of hundreds of thousands of distinct CDR3 sequences in the sample, around 21% were seen once. What was sequenced was blood. Receptor source: a young man with Graves' ophthalmopathy.

This clonotype showed up many times. The chain uses TRBV20-1 and TRBJ2-7, with TRBD2 as a possible D gene (5 bases). Trimming shortened V by 5 bases and J by 4 bases, and 12 bases separated the two germline ends. CDR3 length equals 12 residues. The germline V gene encodes CDR1 DFQATT and CDR2 SNEGSKA (reference sequence). CDR3 in amino acids: CSAPSEGYEQYF. CDR3 DNA sequence: TGCAGTGCTCCGAGCGAGGGATACGAGCAGTACTTC.

This clonotype was detected a few times. The V gene is TRBV2, the J gene TRBJ2-2, with 9 bases identical to TRBD1. The germline gives CDR1 SNHLY, CDR2 FYNNEI. The CDR3 totals 14 residues. V lost 9 bases, J lost 9 bases, and 11 bases stayed unmatched. The CDR3 reads CASQTGTGSWELFF. The CDR3 DNA reads TGTGCCAGTCAAACCGGGACAGGGTCGTGGGAGCTGTTTTTT.

About this clonotype itself: A clone one base away is much larger, so this may be a read error. The conserved final phenylalanine or tryptophan is absent from the CDR3, which likely points to a read error. The rearrangement links TRBV18 to TRBJ1-1; D may be TRBD1 (6 bases). Per germline, CDR1 KGHSH and CDR2 LQKENI. This CDR3 has 15 residues. Trimming cost V 0 bases and J 4 bases, with 12 bases left between them. DNA of the CDR3: TGTGCCAGCTCACCACCCACCGGGGGCAGCACTGAAGCTTTCCTT. Its protein product is CASSPPTGGSTEAFL.

The J gene is TRBJ2-3, the V gene TRBV5-1, with 10 bases identical to TRBD2. This CDR3 is 17 amino acids long. With V trimmed by 4 bases and J by 3 bases, 11 bases remained unmatched. Germline CDR1 reads SGHRS; CDR2 reads YFSETQ. CDR3 nucleotides: TGCGCCAGCAGCCGGGGGCGCCTAGCGGGAGATACAGATACGCAGTATTTT. It specifies CASSRGRLAGDTDTQYF.

Regarding this clonotype: A read error may explain this, as a much larger clone is one base away. J is TRBJ2-1 and V is TRBV14; TRBD1 aligns across 9 bases. This CDR3 has 12 amino acids. Germline CDR1 reads SGHDN; CDR2 reads FVKESK. CDR3 residues: CASSQITGQGIF. DNA of the CDR3: TGTGCCAGCAGCCAAATTACGGGACAGGGCATCTTC. The variable domain in full, with the rest retrieved from reference TRBV14 and TRBJ2-1, is EAGVTQFPSHSVIEKGQTVTLRCDPISGHDNLYWYRRVMGKEIKFLLHFVKESKQDESGMPNNRFLAERTGGTYSTLKVQPAELEDSGVYFCASSQITGQGIFGPGTRLTVL.

Turning to this clonotype: This may be a read error, as it is one base from a much larger clone. V usage is TRBV6-5 and J usage is TRBJ1-1; D gene ambiguous. The CDR3 spans 14 residues. The germline V and J ends were trimmed by 2 bases and 5 bases, with 12 bases remaining between them. Germline V gene lookup returns CDR1 MNHEY and CDR2 SVGAGI. The CDR3 DNA reads as TGTGCCAGCAGTTACACGATAAGAGGGACTGAAGCTTTCTTT. This codes for CASSYTIRGTEAFF.

This clonotype came up many times. CDR3 residues: CASSFSRVAEAFF. In nucleotides, the CDR3 is TGTGCCAGCAGCTTTAGCAGGGTCGCTGAAGCTTTCTTT. V usage is TRBV11-1 and J usage is TRBJ1-1; possibly TRBD1 for D (5 bases). The CDR3 runs to 13 residues. V lost 3 bases and J 6 bases, leaving 11 bases between the germline ends. Germline V CDR1 and CDR2: SGHAT, FQDESV (reference sequence).

Written as DNA, the CDR3 is TGTGCCAGCAGTTACCATGACAGGAAGGGGCGATACACCATATATTTT. As protein: CASSYHDRKGRYTIYF. The gene calls are TRBV6-7 and TRBJ1-3, with D tentatively TRBD1 (6 bases). TRBV6-7 carries the ORF label, with uncertain function. The CDR3 runs to 16 residues. The ends were cut back, 2 bases at V and 8 bases at J, with 19 bases in the middle.

In this sample, this clonotype turned up a few times. This rearrangement joins TRBV15 to TRBJ2-2, with 10 positions matching TRBD2. V dropped 0 bases and J dropped 4; count of bases not matched to a gene: 8. Germline-derived CDR1 and CDR2 are LNHNV and YYDKDF (reference sequence). This CDR3 region has 18 residues. DNA of the CDR3: TGTGCCACCAGCAGAGATGTCCTAGCGGGAGCGGTCACCGGGGAGCTGTTTTTT. Protein sequence: CATSRDVLAGAVTGELFF.

The CDR3 protein is CASSLSKETQYF. The CDR3 DNA reads TGTGCCAGCAGCCTCAGTAAAGAGACCCAGTACTTC. The V gene is TRBV6-1, the J gene TRBJ2-5; D gene ambiguous. The germline V gene encodes CDR1 MNHNS and CDR2 SASEGT. This CDR3 has 12 residues. The germline V and J ends were trimmed by 6 bases and 3 bases, with 8 bases remaining between them.

The J gene is TRBJ2-7, the V gene TRBV30, with D perhaps being TRBD1 or TRBD2 (6 bases each). The CDR3 contains 16 residues. The V gene lost 2 bases and the J gene lost 4 bases, with 21 bases spanning the gap. Germline lookup yields CDR1 GTSNPN and CDR2 SVGIG (reference sequence). This CDR3 is CAWSPFIGGSEYEQYF. The DNA for the CDR3 is TGTGCCTGGAGTCCCTTTATCGGGGGCAGCGAGTACGAGCAGTACTTC.

As for this clonotype: The junction departs from germline at one end; a sequencing error may be responsible. The CDR3 reads CASSIIAGVNGQFF. For the CDR3, the DNA is TGTGCCAGCAGTATTATAGCGGGAGTTAATGGGCAGTTCTTC. The rearrangement links TRBV27 to TRBJ2-1; 9 bases line up with TRBD2. The CDR3 loop spans 14 amino acids. Germline values: CDR1 MNHEY, CDR2 SMNVEV (reference sequence).

This chain links TRBV9 with TRBJ2-2; 12 bases map to TRBD2. V shed 1 base and J 0 bases; nucleotides not matched to a gene: 10. Germline lookup yields CDR1 SGDLS and CDR2 YYNGEE. CDR3 size: 20 residues. DNA of the CDR3: TGTGCCAGCAGCGTACCTAACTCGCTAGCGGGAGGGGCGAACACCGGGGAGCTGTTTTTT. Translated: CASSVPNSLAGGANTGELFF.

The sample holds a few counts of this clonotype. The genes are TRBV6-6 and TRBJ2-7; D gene ambiguous. Trimming pared 0 bases from V and 2 bases from J, leaving 14 bases between. CDR1 and CDR2 from the germline V gene are MNHNY and SVGAGI (reference sequence). The length of the CDR3 is 16 residues. In DNA, the CDR3 is TGTGCCAGCAGTTACTCCACCCTTCCGGCCCCCTACGAGCAGTACTTC. It specifies CASSYSTLPAPYEQYF.

In this sample, this clonotype turned up a few times. The chain has TRBV6-1 and TRBJ1-1; maybe TRBD1 (6 bases). The CDR3 sequence is 15 residues long. In germline, CDR1 is MNHNS, CDR2 SASEGT. V was trimmed by 5 bases and J by 0 bases, leaving 13 bases between them. The CDR3 loop is CASSPYGQLNTEAFF. CDR3 coding DNA: TGTGCCAGCAGTCCCTACGGACAGCTGAACACTGAAGCTTTCTTT.

This clonotype has ten or more counts. This chain connects TRBV24-1 to TRBJ1-1, with D tentatively TRBD1 (6 bases). In germline, CDR1 is KGHDR, CDR2 SFDVKD. Trimming shortened V by 1 base and J by 10 bases, and 9 bases separated the two germline ends. The CDR3 is 12 residues long. CDR3 nucleotide sequence: TGTGCCACCAGTGATTTAGGGGGGCGAGCTTTCTTT. Encoded protein: CATSDLGGRAFF.

In its sample, this clonotype was seen many times. The chain has TRBV20-1 and TRBJ2-1, with 15 bases that match TRBD2. CDR3 length: 17 amino acids. Germline values: CDR1 DFQATT, CDR2 SNEGSKA (reference sequence). V lost 3 bases and J lost 5; bases outside the gene matches: 8. The CDR3, as DNA: TGCAGTGCTAGCCACCGTGGGACTAGCGGGAGGAACAATGAGCAGTTCTTC. Encoded protein: CSASHRGTSGRNNEQFF.

This clonotype has a count of ten or more. The V gene is TRBV28, the J gene TRBJ1-1; D possibly corresponds to TRBD1 (5 bases). V lost 5 bases and J 3 bases, leaving 16 bases between the germline ends. This CDR3 has 15 amino acids. The germline gives CDR1 MDHEN, CDR2 SYDVKM. CDR3 coding DNA: TGTGCCAGCAGTAAACCGGGACTTGGGGACACTGAAGCTTTCTTT. Translating it yields CASSKPGLGDTEAFF. Using reference TRBV28 and TRBJ1-1 for the parts outside the CDR3, the full variable domain is DVKVTQSSRYLVKRTGEKVFLECVQDMDHENMFWYRQDPGLGLRLIYFSYDVKMKEKGDIPEGYSVSREKKERFSLILESASTNQTSMYLCASSKPGLGDTEAFFGQGTRLTVV.

As to this clonotype: Possible read error: a much larger clone is one base away. This chain uses TRBV6-2 or TRBV6-3 with TRBJ1-1, with a possible D match to TRBD1 (5 bases). The CDR3 runs to 14 residues. Looked up from germline, CDR1 is MNHEY and CDR2 is SVGEGT. The germline V and J ends were trimmed by 5 bases and 3 bases, with 13 bases remaining between them. DNA of the CDR3: TGTGCCAGCAGTACCGGGGGGTGGGACACTGAAGCTTTCTTT. Translating gives CASSTGGWDTEAFF.

This clonotype was seen only a few times. The chain links TRBV10-2 to TRBJ2-7; D gene ambiguous. Germline V gives CDR1 WSHSY, CDR2 SAAADI. The CDR3 runs to 11 residues. Deletions cut 6 bases from V and 9 bases from J, with 12 bases between. CDR3 sequence (DNA): TGCGCCAGCAGACGCTCATGGGTGCAGTACTTC. The encoded protein is CASRRSWVQYF.

About this clonotype itself: It may be a read error: a sequence one base away is much more abundant. The rearrangement uses TRBV7-9 and TRBJ1-5; TRBD1 or TRBD2 may be the D gene (5 bases each). The J call may be incorrect, as the DNA end agrees better with TRBJ2-3. Per the germline V gene, CDR1 is SEHNR and CDR2 is FQNEAQ (reference sequence). CDR3 length equals 14 residues. This chain's CDR3 is CASSLGVGNQPQYF. In DNA, the CDR3 is TGTGCCAGCAGCTTGGGGGTTGGCAATCAGCCCCAGTATTTT.

This clonotype was seen ten or more times. Here the CDR3 reads CASSLRFGQYF. In DNA, the CDR3 is TGTGCCAGCAGTTTACGATTCGGGCAGTACTTC. The chain links TRBV12-3 or TRBV12-4 to TRBJ2-7; D is uncertain. V lost 2 bases and J lost 9, with 8 bases in between. The CDR3 totals 11 residues.

This rearrangement joins TRBV27 to TRBJ2-7; 8 bases are a match to TRBD1. Losses at the gene ends were 3 bases for V and 3 bases for J; bases not matched to a gene: 4. This CDR3 contains 14 residues. Germline CDR1 is MNHEY and CDR2 is SMNVEV (reference sequence). The CDR3 region has the DNA TGTGCCAGCAGTTTGGCGGGACAGGTCTACGAGCAGTACTTC. Translating it yields CASSLAGQVYEQYF.

This clonotype has more than one count but fewer than ten. This chain links TRBV5-1 with TRBJ1-5; D is unclear. Deletions cut 0 bases from V and 3 bases from J, with 10 bases between. Germline values: CDR1 SGHRS, CDR2 YFSETQ. The length of the CDR3 is 15 residues. Written as DNA, the CDR3 is TGCGCCAGCAGCTTGGGAGGGAAACCCAATCAGCCCCAGCATTTT. Encoded protein: CASSLGGKPNQPQHF.

The chain has TRBV7-2 and TRBJ2-7, with TRBD2 matching 8 bases. The CDR3 has 16 residues. Germline values: CDR1 SGHTA, CDR2 FQGNSA. V was pared by 1 base and J by 3 bases, with 8 bases of the junction left unmatched. DNA of the CDR3: TGTGCCAGCAGCTTAGGTGGGGTAGCGGGGTTCTACGAGCAGTACTTC. Its translation: CASSLGGVAGFYEQYF.

In its sample, this clonotype was seen many times. The chain links TRBV11-2 to TRBJ2-1, with 10 bases lining up with TRBD2. V shed 5 bases, J shed 13 bases, and the junction held 8 bases outside the gene matches. CDR3 length: 13 residues. Germline assignment: CDR1 SGHAT and CDR2 FQNNGV. CDR3 sequence (DNA): TGTGCCAGCAGCCCTAAGCGGGAGGGCTTACAGTTCTTC. Translated: CASSPKREGLQFF.

This clonotype was picked up a small number of times. The J gene is TRBJ1-5, the V gene TRBV7-9; D is perhaps TRBD1 (6 bases). Germline values: CDR1 SEHNR, CDR2 FQNEAQ (reference sequence). Trimming left V 2 bases short and J 6 bases short, with 8 bases between. CDR3 length: 13 amino acids. CDR3 protein: CASSLSDSQPQHF. DNA for the CDR3: TGTGCCAGCAGCTTATCGGACAGTCAGCCCCAGCATTTT.

This clonotype was counted a few times. J is TRBJ2-7 and V is TRBV7-8, with D unresolved. This CDR3 is 15 amino acids long. CDR1 and CDR2 from the germline V gene are SGHVS and FQNEAQ. With 5 bases removed from V and 3 bases from J, the gap between germline ends came to 17 bases. In DNA form, the CDR3 reads TGTGCCAGCAGCCCCTCGGGTCCTCCGAACTACGAGCAGTACTTC. This sequence encodes CASSPSGPPNYEQYF.

The CDR3 DNA is TGTGCCAGCAGCCCAAGTGCGGGTTTAACCTATGGCTACACCTTC. This gives the protein CASSPSAGLTYGYTF. The gene calls are TRBV9 and TRBJ1-2; D is unclear. V shed 4 bases and J shed 4 bases, with 17 bases lying between them. The CDR3 runs 15 residues. Germline CDR1 and CDR2: SGDLS and YYNGEE.